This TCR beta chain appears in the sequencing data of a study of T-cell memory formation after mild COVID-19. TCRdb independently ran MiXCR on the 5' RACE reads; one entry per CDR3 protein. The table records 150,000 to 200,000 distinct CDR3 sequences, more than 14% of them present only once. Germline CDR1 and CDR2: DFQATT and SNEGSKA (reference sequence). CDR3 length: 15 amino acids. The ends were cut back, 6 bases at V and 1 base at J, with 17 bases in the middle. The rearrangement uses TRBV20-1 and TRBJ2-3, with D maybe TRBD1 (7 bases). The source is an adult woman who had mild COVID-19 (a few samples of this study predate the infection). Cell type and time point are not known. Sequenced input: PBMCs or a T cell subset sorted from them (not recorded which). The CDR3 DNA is TGCAGTGCCCCGGGGGACAGCCTGGGCACAGATACGCAGTATTTT. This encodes CSAPGDSLGTDTQYF.